The 4 T cell receptor beta chains in this list originate from one sample, sequenced in a study of T cells after yellow fever vaccination (dated by TCRdb to between 2018 and 2021). Preparation of the library involved 5' RACE. Sequencing was performed on an Illumina NovaSeq 6000. TCRdb reanalyzed the raw reads on its own, using fastp at Q25 for trimming and MiXCR for clone calling, and kept in-frame beta chains. CDR3 protein sequences are deduplicated, and each keeps its most common genes and DNA. The sample has a few hundred thousand distinct CDR3 sequences on record, roughly 4% of them singletons. The ten largest clones represent roughly 24% of the sample. Reading the label with the study, this specimen's treatment or condition is: live attenuated yellow fever vaccine strain. The sample in question was PBMCs, obtained 5 days after the yellow fever booster vaccination. The receptors were gathered from a man aged 18 to 29 who received the YFV17D yellow fever vaccine.

This clonotype was recorded a few times. The V and J genes are TRBV20-1 and TRBJ1-4; D is unclear. Germline V gives CDR1 DFQATT, CDR2 SNEGSKA (reference sequence). CDR3 length: 13 amino acids. With 3 bases removed from V and 3 bases from J, the gap between germline ends came to 8 bases. The CDR3 nucleotides read TGCAGTGCTAGGGGGAAGTCTAATGAAAAACTGTTTTTT. It codes for CSARGKSNEKLFF.

J is TRBJ2-5 and V is TRBV5-1; D possibly corresponds to TRBD1 (5 bases). Trimming left V 6 bases short and J 0 bases short, with 12 bases between. CDR1 SGHRS and CDR2 YFSETQ come from the germline V gene. There are 14 residues in the CDR3. As DNA, the CDR3 is TGCGCCAGCACAGGGCCCCAGGACCAAGAGACCCAGTACTTC. Translating gives CASTGPQDQETQYF. Drawing the rest from reference TRBV5-1 and TRBJ2-5, the complete variable domain is KAGVTQTPRYLIKTRGQQVTLSCSPISGHRSVSWYQQTPGQGLQFLFEYFSETQRNKGNFPGRFSGRQFSNSRSEMNVSTLELGDSALYLCASTGPQDQETQYFGPGTRLLVL.

This rearrangement joins TRBV6-1 to TRBJ2-7, with D unresolved. The germline V gene has CDR1 MNHNS and CDR2 SASEGT. V was shortened by 5 bases and J by 0 bases, with 17 bases between the two germline ends. The CDR3 spans 16 residues. The DNA for the CDR3 is TGTGCCAGCAGTCCGGCTCTGATGGGAAGCTCCTACGAGCAGTACTTC. As protein: CASSPALMGSSYEQYF.

The V call is TRBV5-1, the J call TRBJ2-2; 7 bases are shared with TRBD2. V was clipped by 0 bases and J by 6 bases; unmatched bases: 8. Germline V gives CDR1 SGHRS, CDR2 YFSETQ. This CDR3 is 16 amino acids long. The DNA of the CDR3 is TGCGCCAGCAGCTTGGTCCCCGTGGGAGGGGCCGGGGAGCTGTTTTTT. Encoded protein: CASSLVPVGGAGELFF.